The next 13 T cell receptor beta chains were all read from a single sample in a study of vaccination and CD4 T cells after COVID-19. TCRdb analysed the PCR reads with MiXCR anew, one entry per CDR3 protein. The sample has 25,000 or so distinct CDR3 sequences; approximately 51% are singletons. This sample comprised CD4+ T cells from blood, obtained before SARS-CoV-2 vaccination. The receptors were gathered from a human donor who had recovered from COVID-19.

The chain couples TRBV7-6 to TRBJ2-7; D may be TRBD1 (6 bases). The germline V gene encodes CDR1 SGHVS and CDR2 FNYEAQ. Trimming shortened V by 1 base and J by 2 bases, and 12 bases separated the two germline ends. The CDR3 runs to 15 residues. CDR3 sequence: CASSLGGQRAYEQYF. The CDR3 DNA follows: TGTGCCAGCAGCTTAGGCGGACAGCGAGCCTACGAGCAGTACTTC.

This clonotype has more than one count but fewer than ten. The rearrangement links TRBV6-1 to TRBJ2-7; 11 bases line up with TRBD2. The CDR3 sequence is 14 residues long. With 6 bases clipped from V and 3 bases from J, the junction kept 4 bases outside the gene matches. Germline CDR1 and CDR2: MNHNS and SASEGT. The CDR3 DNA is TGTGCCAGCAGGGGGACTAGCGGCAACTACGAGCAGTACTTC. Amino acid sequence: CASRGTSGNYEQYF.

The DNA for the CDR3 is TGTGCCAGCAGCTTGGGGGAAACTGAAGCTTTCTTT. Translation gives CASSLGETEAFF. This rearrangement joins TRBV7-9 to TRBJ1-1; weak D call: TRBD1 (5 bases). The CDR3 contains 12 residues. Trimming stripped 3 bases from V and 5 bases from J, with 7 bases between. Germline CDR1 is SEHNR and CDR2 is FQNEAQ (reference sequence).

This clonotype was seen more than once but under ten times. This chain links TRBV19 with TRBJ1-3; 7 nucleotides line up with TRBD1. The CDR3 runs 12 residues. CDR1 and CDR2 from the germline V gene are LNHDA and SQIVND (reference sequence). Trimming removed 10 bases from V and 4 bases from J; junction bases left unmatched: 4. This CDR3 reads CATNRGGNTIYF. The CDR3 DNA reads as TGTGCCACGAACAGGGGAGGAAACACCATATATTTT.

This clonotype has a handful of counts. The chain carries TRBV20-1 and TRBJ1-3; D is undetermined. Per the germline V gene, CDR1 is DFQATT and CDR2 is SNEGSKA (reference sequence). Trimming stripped 5 bases from V and 0 bases from J, with 8 bases between. The CDR3 runs to 13 residues. CDR3 sequence (DNA): TGCAGTGCTCGGACGGTCTCTGGAAACACCATATATTTT. This encodes CSARTVSGNTIYF.

This chain links TRBV20-1 with TRBJ2-5; either TRBD1 or TRBD2 may fit D (6 bases each). The CDR3 consists of 15 residues. CDR1 and CDR2 (germline): DFQATT, SNEGSKA (reference sequence). Trimming shortened V by 5 bases and J by 1 base, and 17 bases separated the two germline ends. This chain's CDR3 is CSAPGAQGFQETQYF. CDR3 DNA sequence: TGCAGTGCTCCGGGGGCCCAGGGCTTCCAAGAGACCCAGTACTTC.

As DNA, the CDR3 is TGTGCCAGCAGCCGTCAGGGATTTGAAGCTTTCTTT. Protein product: CASSRQGFEAFF. The chain recombines TRBV6-2 or TRBV6-3 with TRBJ1-1; perhaps TRBD1 as D (5 bases). Germline CDR1 and CDR2: MNHEY and SVGEGT. CDR3 length equals 12 residues. Trimming stripped 6 bases from V and 7 bases from J, with 12 bases between.

This chain connects TRBV20-1 to TRBJ2-3, with TRBD2 matching over 9 bases. The germline V gene encodes CDR1 DFQATT and CDR2 SNEGSKA (reference sequence). The V gene end was trimmed by 1 base and the J gene end by 4 bases; junction bases not matched to a gene: 6. This CDR3 has 15 amino acids. The CDR3 sequence is CSARGTSVGSDTQYF. DNA for the CDR3: TGCAGTGCTAGAGGGACTAGCGTTGGGTCAGATACGCAGTATTTT.

V and J are TRBV24-1 and TRBJ2-1, with a tentative D call TRBD2 (6 bases). CDR1 is KGHDR and CDR2 is SFDVKD in the germline V gene. V lost 4 bases and J 0 bases, leaving 9 bases between the germline ends. The CDR3 length is 15 residues. The CDR3 region is CATSDPSASYNEQFF. DNA of the CDR3: TGTGCCACCAGTGACCCTAGCGCCTCCTACAATGAGCAGTTCTTC.

This clonotype was seen more than once but under ten times. Its ends do not fully match the called genes, so a read error is possible. In nucleotides, the CDR3 is TGCGCCAGCAGCGAGGGGGGAAGCCCCTCCGGGGGGCTGTTTTTT. Protein product: CASSEGGSPSGGLFF. The chain joins TRBV4-1 to TRBJ2-2; D may be TRBD1 or TRBD2 (6 bases each). Germline values: CDR1 MGHRA, CDR2 YSYEKL. CDR3 length equals 15 residues.

The chain combines TRBV6-5 with TRBJ1-1; 11 nucleotides line up with TRBD1. Looked up from germline, CDR1 is MNHEY and CDR2 is SVGAGI. The CDR3 extends over 16 amino acids. Trimming cost V 4 bases and J 1 base; bases outside gene matches: 5. CDR3 DNA sequence: TGTGCCAGCAGTTTCGAGGGGACAGGGGGGAACACTGAAGCTTTCTTT. Protein sequence: CASSFEGTGGNTEAFF.

V is TRBV20-1 and J is TRBJ1-5, with a possible D match to TRBD1 (5 bases). The germline V gene encodes CDR1 DFQATT and CDR2 SNEGSKA (reference sequence). The CDR3 runs 17 residues. Trimming took off 6 bases at V and 0 bases at J, with 21 bases between the two ends. CDR3 sequence reads: CSAEGQFGDYSNQPQHF. CDR3 DNA sequence: TGCAGTGCAGAGGGCCAGTTTGGGGACTATAGCAATCAGCCCCAGCATTTT.

The V call is TRBV5-6, the J call TRBJ2-1; 9 bases align to TRBD1. CDR1 SGHDT and CDR2 YYEEEE come from the germline V gene. V trimming: 3 bases; J trimming: 0 bases; junction bases outside the gene matches: 4. The CDR3 runs to 16 residues. CDR3: CASSSGTGSSYNEQFF. CDR3 coding DNA: TGTGCCAGCAGCTCAGGGACAGGGAGCTCCTACAATGAGCAGTTCTTC.